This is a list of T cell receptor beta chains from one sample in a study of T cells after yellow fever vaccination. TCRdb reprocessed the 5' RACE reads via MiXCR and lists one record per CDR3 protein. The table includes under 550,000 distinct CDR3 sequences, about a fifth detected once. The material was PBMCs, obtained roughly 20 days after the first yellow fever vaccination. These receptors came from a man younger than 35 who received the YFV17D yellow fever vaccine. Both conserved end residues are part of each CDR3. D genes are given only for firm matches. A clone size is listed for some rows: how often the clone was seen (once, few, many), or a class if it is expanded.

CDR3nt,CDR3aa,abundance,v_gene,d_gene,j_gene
TGCGCCAGCGGATCCCTCCCCGGGGGCCAAGAGACCCAGTACTTC,CASGSLPGGQETQYF,NA,TRBV5-1,NA,TRBJ2-5
TGTGCCAGCAGTGAGGACTCTGGAAACACCATATATTTT,CASSEDSGNTIYF,few,TRBV6-1,NA,TRBJ1-3
TGCAGCGTTGAAGAGGACAGGGGGTTCACAGATACGCAGTATTTT,CSVEEDRGFTDTQYF,few,TRBV29-1,TRBD1,TRBJ2-3
TGCAGTGCTAGTACCCGAGATTATGGCTACACCTTC,CSASTRDYGYTF,NA,TRBV20-1,NA,TRBJ1-2
TGTGCCAGCAGTCTCCGGGACGGGACCTACGAGCAGTACTTC,CASSLRDGTYEQYF,few,TRBV27,NA,TRBJ2-7
TGTGCCAGCGGGGGGCAGGGGGCAACTGAAGCTTTCTTT,CASGGQGATEAFF,NA,TRBV7-2,TRBD1,TRBJ1-1
TGCAGTGCTAGGTTCCTGCAGGGAAGTCAGCCCCAGCATTTT,CSARFLQGSQPQHF,few,TRBV20-1,NA,TRBJ1-5
TGTGCCAGCAGCCCCGGACTCTCCGGTGAGCAGTTCTTC,CASSPGLSGEQFF,NA,TRBV7-2,NA,TRBJ2-1
TGTGCCAGCAGTTTATTTCAGGCAAATCAAGAGACCCAGTACTTC,CASSLFQANQETQYF,once,TRBV28,NA,TRBJ2-5
TGTGCCATCACCTCCCTCGCTGGGCGGGGGGACCTTACCGGGGAGCTGTTTTTT,CAITSLAGRGDLTGELFF,few,TRBV10-3,TRBD2,TRBJ2-2
TGTGCCAGCAGTTACGGGACAGGCCATTACGAGCAGTACTTC,CASSYGTGHYEQYF,few,TRBV6-2/TRBV6-3,TRBD1,TRBJ2-7
TGTGCCTGGAAGGGGGACAGGGAGGGGGCCTACGAGCAGTACTTC,CAWKGDREGAYEQYF,few,TRBV30,TRBD1,TRBJ2-7
TGCGCCAGCAGATTCCTATTAAGAAGGGGGCTATTGAACACCGGGGAGCTGTTTTTT,CASRFLLRRGLLNTGELFF,NA,TRBV5-1,TRBD1,TRBJ2-2
TGCAGTGCCTCGGGACTAGCGGGGTCCCAAGAGACCCAGTACTTC,CSASGLAGSQETQYF,NA,TRBV20-1,TRBD2,TRBJ2-5
TGCGCCAGCAGCTTGGCGGGCGACAGGAATGAAAAACTGTTTTTT,CASSLAGDRNEKLFF,few,TRBV5-1,NA,TRBJ1-4
TGTGCTAGCAGCTTACGTTCGGCAGATCAAGAGACCCAGTACTTC,CASSLRSADQETQYF,few,TRBV7-7,NA,TRBJ2-5
TGCAGCGTAGAACAGGGGGCGGCGGCCTACAATGAGCAGTTCTTC,CSVEQGAAAYNEQFF,NA,TRBV29-1,TRBD1,TRBJ2-1
TGTGCCAGCAGCACCTTGACAGGGGGCTTGAGAAACACTGAAGCTTTCTTT,CASSTLTGGLRNTEAFF,NA,TRBV7-9,TRBD1,TRBJ1-1
TGTGCCAGCAGCCGGACAGGACAAAATGAAAAACTGTTTTTT,CASSRTGQNEKLFF,few,TRBV9,TRBD1,TRBJ1-4
TGTGCCAGCAGTGAAGATGGGGCGGGGGGAGATACGCAGTATTTT,CASSEDGAGGDTQYF,few,TRBV2,TRBD2,TRBJ2-3
TGTGCCAGCAGTGCGGGACTAGCGGGGCCTCGAGATACGCAGTATTTT,CASSAGLAGPRDTQYF,few,TRBV5-6,TRBD2,TRBJ2-3
TGTGCCAGCAGAATGGGATCGTACTACGAGCAGTACTTC,CASRMGSYYEQYF,NA,TRBV6-5,NA,TRBJ2-7
TGCAGTGCTCAGAGGGGGGCCTTGCAAGAGACCCAGTACTTC,CSAQRGALQETQYF,few,TRBV20-1,NA,TRBJ2-5
TGTGCCAGCAGTCCGGGAGGGACAGCGGGTAATGAAAAACTGTTTTTT,CASSPGGTAGNEKLFF,NA,TRBV12-3/TRBV12-4,TRBD1,TRBJ1-4
TGTGCCAGCAGCTTAACAGGGGTTGAGCAGTTCTTC,CASSLTGVEQFF,NA,TRBV7-9,TRBD1,TRBJ2-1
TGTGCCAGCAGTCCACCGAGAGGTAGCGGGGGGTTGGGGGTAAGCACAGATACGCAGTATTTT,CASSPPRGSGGLGVSTDTQYF,NA,TRBV12-3/TRBV12-4,TRBD2,TRBJ2-3
TGCAGCGCGCGGCGGGGGCAAGCTGAGACAGATACGCAGTATTTT,CSARRGQAETDTQYF,NA,TRBV29-1,NA,TRBJ2-3
TGTGCCAGCAACTCTTGGGGGGGCGGGGGGAATGAGCAGTTCTTC,CASNSWGGGGNEQFF,NA,TRBV27,TRBD2,TRBJ2-1
TGTGCCAGCAGTGCCCTGGACTGGGGACTAGCGGGTTCCACGGAAGGGAAGCAGTTCTTC,CASSALDWGLAGSTEGKQFF,few,TRBV27,TRBD2,TRBJ2-1
TGTGCCAGCGGAGTAGCAGCCAAAGAGACCCAGTACTTC,CASGVAAKETQYF,few,TRBV7-8,NA,TRBJ2-5
TGTGCCAGCAGCTTAGATCCGGGGGGGCAAGAGACCCAGTACTTC,CASSLDPGGQETQYF,NA,TRBV11-2,TRBD2,TRBJ2-5
TGCGCCAGCAGCCAGGAGCGGGGAGGGACCCAGTACTTC,CASSQERGGTQYF,once,TRBV4-3,TRBD2,TRBJ2-5
TGTGCCATCACAGTTTGGGATGAGCAGTTCTTC,CAITVWDEQFF,few,TRBV10-3,NA,TRBJ2-1
TGTGCCAGCAGTTACTCGACAGGGGGCAGGGGTACGCAGTATTTT,CASSYSTGGRGTQYF,NA,TRBV6-2/TRBV6-3,TRBD1,TRBJ2-3
TGTGCCAGCAGTCGACTCGGACAGGACTATGGCTACACCTTC,CASSRLGQDYGYTF,few,TRBV3-1,TRBD1,TRBJ1-2
TGTGCCACAGGACTAGCAAAAGAGACCCAGTACTTC,CATGLAKETQYF,few,TRBV2,TRBD2,TRBJ2-5
TGTGCCAGCAGTGACAGGGTTGGGAATCAGCCCCAGCATTTT,CASSDRVGNQPQHF,few,TRBV6-2/TRBV6-3,TRBD1,TRBJ1-5
TGTGCCAGCAGTGGGGGACCCTCAACTAATGAAAAACTGTTTTTT,CASSGGPSTNEKLFF,few,TRBV6-2/TRBV6-3,NA,TRBJ1-4
TGCAGTGCTTCGGGACATAGCAATCAGCCCCAGCATTTT,CSASGHSNQPQHF,NA,TRBV20-1,NA,TRBJ1-5
TGTGCCATCAGTGCGGACAGGGGGCCCACAGATACGCAGTATTTT,CAISADRGPTDTQYF,many,TRBV10-3,TRBD1,TRBJ2-3
TGTGCCAGCAGCTTTACACAGGGGGCGGGTCAGCCCCAGCATTTT,CASSFTQGAGQPQHF,NA,TRBV7-2,TRBD1,TRBJ1-5
TGCAGTGCTAGAGTGGGACTGGGGAGAGGCACAGATACGCAGTATTTT,CSARVGLGRGTDTQYF,NA,TRBV20-1,NA,TRBJ2-3
TGCAGTGCAGGACAGGATTCTAACTATGGCTACACCTTC,CSAGQDSNYGYTF,NA,TRBV20-1,TRBD1,TRBJ1-2
TGTGCCAGCAGTTTTCGTGTGGGTGCTGAAAAACTGTTTTTT,CASSFRVGAEKLFF,few,TRBV12-3/TRBV12-4,NA,TRBJ1-4
TGTGCCAGCAGTTTAGGGGCGCATTCGAACACCGGGGAGCTGTTTTTT,CASSLGAHSNTGELFF,NA,TRBV12-3/TRBV12-4,NA,TRBJ2-2
TGTGCCAGCAGTTCACTCCGGGACGGAAGACCAGATACGCAGTATTTT,CASSSLRDGRPDTQYF,few,TRBV6-5,NA,TRBJ2-3
TGTGCCAGCAGTCCGCAGGACAGGGCGTCGAACATTCAGTACTTC,CASSPQDRASNIQYF,few,TRBV6-1,TRBD1,TRBJ2-4
TGTGCCAGCAGCCCCTCACTGGGGGATCAGCCCCAGCATTTT,CASSPSLGDQPQHF,few,TRBV12-3/TRBV12-4,NA,TRBJ1-5
TGTGCCAGCAGTTACGGTCCAGGTCAAGAGACCCAGTACTTC,CASSYGPGQETQYF,NA,TRBV6-2/TRBV6-3,NA,TRBJ2-5